Below, 11 T cell receptor beta chains from the same sample are listed, as sequenced in a study of shared clonotypes between healthy human individuals (dated by TCRdb to 2018 to 2021). The library was made by the immunoSEQ multiplex PCR assay. TCRdb holds this immuneACCESS table with in-frame rearrangements only. Some clones are missing; in checked studies, unresolved V genes explain under half, and the rest has no known cause. Counted in this sample were about 330,000 clones; around 86% of them appeared once. The ten largest clones take up around 15% of the sample. Sequencing input: memory CD8+ T cells sorted from blood. The label giving this sample's cell subset or site can be read as: CD45RO+ cells pooled with CCR7-negative TemRA cells. The receptors were sampled from a man aged 18 to 30 in good health.

The genes are TRBV2 and TRBJ2-7; 7 bases are shared with TRBD1. CDR1 and CDR2 (germline): SNHLY, FYNNEI. CDR3 length equals 15 residues. V was clipped by 6 bases and J by 2 bases; unmatched bases: 10. Here the CDR3 DNA reads TGTGCCAGCAGGGATCTGACAGGGCAACCCTACGAGCAGTACTTC. It translates to CASRDLTGQPYEQYF.

The chain links TRBV4-1 to TRBJ1-1, with unresolved D. CDR1 is MGHRA and CDR2 is YSYEKL in the germline V gene. The V and J ends lost 1 base and 0 bases respectively, with 9 bases between them. The CDR3 sequence is 15 residues long. CDR3 DNA: TGCGCCAGCAGCCAAGCAGGACGACTGAACACTGAAGCTTTCTTT. As protein: CASSQAGRLNTEAFF.

This sequence joins TRBV30 and TRBJ2-5; TRBD2 is a possible D gene (5 bases). CDR1 is GTSNPN and CDR2 is SVGIG in the germline V gene (reference sequence). There are 12 residues in the CDR3. V was trimmed by 1 base and J by 5 bases, leaving 8 bases between them. The DNA of the CDR3 is TGTGCCTGGAGTGCCGCGGGCGAGACCCAGTACTTC. Its protein is CAWSAAGETQYF.

DNA for the CDR3: TGTGCCAGCAGAGACAGGGACAATCAGCCCCAGCATTTT. It yields the protein CASRDRDNQPQHF. This chain uses TRBV2 with TRBJ1-5, with 7 nucleotides matching TRBD1. Looked up from germline, CDR1 is SNHLY and CDR2 is FYNNEI. The V segment lost 6 bases and the J segment 3 bases; nucleotides outside the gene matches: 2. The CDR3 contains 13 residues. Using reference TRBV2 and TRBJ1-5 for the parts outside the CDR3, the full variable domain is EPEVTQTPSHQVTQMGQEVILRCVPISNHLYFYWYRQILGQKVEFLVSFYNNEISEKSEIFDDQFSVERPDGSNFTLKIRSTKLEDSAMYFCASRDRDNQPQHFGDGTRLSIL.

This chain connects TRBV7-2 to TRBJ2-3; D is possibly TRBD2 (5 bases). Germline V gene lookup returns CDR1 SGHTA and CDR2 FQGNSA. The CDR3 loop spans 16 amino acids. Trimming took 0 bases from V and 3 from J, leaving 13 bases between them. CDR3 nucleotides: TGTGCCAGCAGCTTAGCAACTCCCCCGGGAACAGATACGCAGTATTTT. It translates to CASSLATPPGTDTQYF.

The rearrangement uses TRBV27 and TRBJ2-7; weak D call: TRBD2 (5 bases). This CDR3 comprises 15 residues. With 0 bases removed from V and 0 bases from J, the gap between germline ends came to 9 bases. The germline CDR1 and CDR2 sequences are MNHEY and SMNVEV (reference sequence). The chain's CDR3 is CASSLSIDYSYEQYF. The CDR3, as DNA: TGTGCCAGCAGTTTATCGATAGACTACTCCTACGAGCAGTACTTC.

Written as DNA, the CDR3 is TGCGCCAGCAGCCACGGCCGCACAGATACGCAGTATTTT. Amino acids: CASSHGRTDTQYF. The J gene is TRBJ2-3, the V gene TRBV4-3; D gene unclear. CDR1 and CDR2 from the germline V gene are LGHNA and YSLEER. V gave up 3 bases and J gave up 1 base, with 5 bases separating them. This CDR3 is 13 amino acids long.

This rearrangement joins TRBV7-8 to TRBJ2-7; 13 bases line up with TRBD2. Germline trimming cut 4 bases from V and 6 bases from J; bases unmatched to any gene: 9. Germline CDR1 reads SGHVS; CDR2 reads FQNEAQ. This CDR3 contains 16 residues. The CDR3, as DNA: TGTGCCAGCAGCTCACTAGCGGGAGGGCCGGTTTCCGAGCAGTACTTC. This codes for CASSSLAGGPVSEQYF.

This clone was observed many times. The chain recombines TRBV29-1 with TRBJ2-7; TRBD2 matches 7 bases. Germline assignment: CDR1 SQVTM and CDR2 ANQGSEA. CDR3 length: 15 residues. The V segment lost 5 bases and the J segment 3 bases; nucleotides outside the gene matches: 13. The CDR3 coding sequence is TGCAGCGTTCTCCTAGGGCAGGGACTATTCTACGAGCAGTACTTC. Amino acids: CSVLLGQGLFYEQYF.

About this clone itself: At one end the junction does not follow the germline gene, possibly because of a read error. The chain carries TRBV20-1 and TRBJ1-2; D uncertain. Per germline, CDR1 DFQATT and CDR2 SNEGSKA (reference sequence). The CDR3 is 11 residues long. The CDR3 is CSAPLGSMRPF. Here the CDR3 DNA reads TGCAGTGCCCCACTAGGGAGCATGAGGCCCTTC.

Written as DNA, the CDR3 is TGCGCCAGCAGCCAACAGACGACTAGATATTACGAGCAGTACTTC. Translated, it gives CASSQQTTRYYEQYF. The rearrangement links TRBV4-3 to TRBJ2-7; D may be TRBD2 (6 bases). Trimming took off 2 bases at V and 4 bases at J, with 15 bases between the two ends. The CDR3 totals 15 residues. Germline CDR1 reads LGHNA; CDR2 reads YSLEER.